This T cell receptor beta chain was found in a study of shared clonotypes between healthy human individuals. Germline V gene sequence: CDR1 SGHDT, CDR2 YYEEEE. V gave up 2 bases and J gave up 0 bases, with 20 bases separating them. CDR3 length equals 19 residues. General study points: Clonotypes shared by all four donors outscored non-shared clonotypes in generation probability.

The assay was run at deep level. As handled by the study authors: As immunoSEQ supplied junction-only sequences (without quality scores), filtering differed. Generated by immunoSEQ multiplex PCR, the TCRdb table keeps only in-frame clones and is missing some. The DNA was the basis for D and trimming; V, J and clone size are from that table. The sample shows approximately 320,000 clones, around 87% of them seen only once. As to this clone: Its matching antigen is unknown.

The rearrangement joins TRBV5-6 to TRBJ1-4; D gene ambiguous. The sample taken for sequencing was memory CD8+ T cells sorted from blood. The subset: CD45RO+ cells pooled with CCR7-negative TemRA cells. The receptor was isolated from a man between 18 and 29 years old in good health. The DNA for the CDR3 is TGTGCCAGCAGCTTCCGACCCGACCGGAGAAGGGCAACTAATGAAAAACTGTTTTTT. Protein: CASSFRPDRRRATNEKLFF. The full variable domain, in which reference TRBV5-6 and TRBJ1-4 provide the parts outside the CDR3, is DAGVTQSPTHLIKTRGQQVTLRCSPKSGHDTVSWYQQALGQGPQFIFQYYEEEERQRGNFPDRFSGHQFPNYSSELNVNALLLGDSALYLCASSFRPDRRRATNEKLFFGSGTQLSVL.